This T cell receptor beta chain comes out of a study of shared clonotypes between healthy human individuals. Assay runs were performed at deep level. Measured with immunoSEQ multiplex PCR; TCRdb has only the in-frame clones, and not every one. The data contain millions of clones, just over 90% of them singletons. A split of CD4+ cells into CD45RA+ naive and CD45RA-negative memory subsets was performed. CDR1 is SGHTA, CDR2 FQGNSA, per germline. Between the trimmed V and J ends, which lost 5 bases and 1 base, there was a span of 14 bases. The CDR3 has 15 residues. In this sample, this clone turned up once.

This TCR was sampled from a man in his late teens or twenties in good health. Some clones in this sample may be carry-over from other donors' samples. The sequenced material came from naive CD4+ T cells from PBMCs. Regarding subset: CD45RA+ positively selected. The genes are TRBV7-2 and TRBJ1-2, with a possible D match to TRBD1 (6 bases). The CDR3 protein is CASSPGAGNNYGYTF. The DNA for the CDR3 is TGTGCCAGCAGCCCAGGGGCCGGAAATAACTATGGCTACACCTTC.